These 18 T cell receptor beta chains share one sample of origin, sequenced in a study of early T cells in non-severe SARS-CoV-2 infection (dated by TCRdb to the early 2020s). To prepare the library, 5' RACE was applied. Sequencing relied on a NextSeq 500. The public reads were reprocessed in TCRdb via fastp at Q25 and MiXCR, keeping in-frame beta chains. Records with the same CDR3 protein are collapsed into one entry carrying the most frequent genes and DNA. This sample is represented by 24,000 or so distinct CDR3 sequences; around 5.8% of them were singletons. The biggest ten clones account for 2% to 3% of the sample. The sample was whole blood. The receptors shown here come from an adult who was a healthcare worker with PCR-confirmed SARS-CoV-2 infection or an uninfected control (not recorded which).

The chain combines TRBV6-1 with TRBJ2-2; 11 bases line up with TRBD2. Per the germline V gene, CDR1 is MNHNS and CDR2 is SASEGT. The CDR3 is 15 residues long. V gave up 5 bases and J gave up 5 bases; unmatched junction bases: 4. CDR3 residues: CASSTLAGGTGELFF. The CDR3 DNA follows: TGTGCCAGCAGTACCCTAGCGGGGGGTACCGGGGAGCTGTTTTTT.

This clonotype was observed a handful of times. This sequence joins TRBV19 and TRBJ2-3; 8 positions match TRBD2. The junction had 3 bases not matched to a gene; V was cut back by 3 bases and J by 1 base. Germline V CDR1 and CDR2: LNHDA, SQIVND (reference sequence). The CDR3 is 15 residues long. The CDR3 sequence is CASSIYSGGTDTQYF. Here the CDR3 DNA reads TGTGCCAGTAGTATTTATAGCGGGGGCACAGATACGCAGTATTTT.

In this sample, this clonotype turned up a few times. The J gene is TRBJ1-5, the V gene TRBV28; D remains ambiguous. This CDR3 has 13 residues. Germline V CDR1 and CDR2: MDHEN, SYDVKM. Trimming cost V 7 bases and J 4 bases, with 11 bases left between them. DNA of the CDR3: TGTGCCAGCACCCTTGCCAGTAATCAGCCCCAGCATTTT. Its protein product is CASTLASNQPQHF.

This clonotype was detected ten times or more. The V call is TRBV25-1, the J call TRBJ2-5, with 7 bases aligning to TRBD2. V was pared by 1 base and J by 5 bases, with 4 bases of the junction left unmatched. This CDR3 comprises 14 residues. Germline CDR1 is MGHDK and CDR2 is SYGVNS. The CDR3 loop reads CASSEWGEGETQYF. The CDR3 coding sequence is TGTGCCAGCAGTGAATGGGGGGAGGGTGAGACCCAGTACTTC.

A few counts support this clonotype. The chain is built from TRBV2 and TRBJ2-5; TRBD2 matches 12 bases. CDR1 and CDR2 from the germline V gene are SNHLY and FYNNEI. This CDR3 region has 14 residues. Trimming at V came to 5 bases and at J to 4 bases, leaving 2 bases not matched to a gene. In DNA, the CDR3 is TGTGCCAGCAGTCTAGCGGGGGGGAGAGAGACCCAGTACTTC. It translates to CASSLAGGRETQYF.

V and J are TRBV5-1 and TRBJ1-5; possibly TRBD1 for D (5 bases). The CDR3 sequence is 15 residues long. Germline assignment: CDR1 SGHRS and CDR2 YFSETQ. V lost 0 bases and J 7 bases, leaving 14 bases between the germline ends. The CDR3 here is CASSLGPGPVQPQHF. The CDR3 DNA follows: TGCGCCAGCAGCTTGGGGCCGGGGCCCGTACAGCCCCAGCATTTT.

The chain recombines TRBV28 with TRBJ2-7; D gene unclear. V was shortened by 6 bases and J by 3 bases, with 12 bases between the two germline ends. The CDR3 is 13 amino acids. Germline CDR1 MDHEN, CDR2 SYDVKM. The CDR3 loop reads CASSPIGFYEQYF. In DNA, the CDR3 is TGTGCCAGCAGCCCCATAGGGTTCTACGAGCAGTACTTC. Filled out from reference TRBV28 and TRBJ2-7, the complete variable domain reads DVKVTQSSRYLVKRTGEKVFLECVQDMDHENMFWYRQDPGLGLRLIYFSYDVKMKEKGDIPEGYSVSREKKERFSLILESASTNQTSMYLCASSPIGFYEQYFGPGTRLTVT.

To note about this clonotype: Sequence at one end of the junction differs from germline and may be a read error. The chain carries TRBV7-2 and TRBJ2-7; 10 nucleotides line up with TRBD2. The CDR3 loop spans 15 amino acids. Looked up from germline, CDR1 is SGHTA and CDR2 is FQGNSA. CDR3 sequence reads: CASSVAGGPSYEQYF. CDR3 sequence (DNA): TGTGCCAGCAGCGTAGCGGGGGGCCCCTCCTACGAGCAGTACTTC.

There are many counts of this clonotype. The gene calls are TRBV5-6 and TRBJ2-3; TRBD1 might be the D (5 bases). The germline gives CDR1 SGHDT, CDR2 YYEEEE. Trimming took off 1 base at V and 3 bases at J, with 9 bases between the two ends. The CDR3 length is 14 residues. The CDR3 sequence: CASSLIQGTDTQYF. Here the CDR3 DNA reads TGTGCCAGCAGCTTGATCCAGGGTACAGATACGCAGTATTTT.

By sample fraction, this clonotype is medium-sized. V usage is TRBV4-3 and J usage is TRBJ2-1, with D unclear. The CDR3 length is 16 residues. Germline assignment: CDR1 LGHNA and CDR2 YSLEER. The V gene lost 0 bases and the J gene lost 4 bases, with 13 bases spanning the gap. The CDR3, as DNA: TGCGCCAGCAGCCAAGATATCCAGGTTGGGTACAATGAGCAGTTCTTC. This gives the protein CASSQDIQVGYNEQFF.

This clonotype occurred a few times. The chain has TRBV4-2 and TRBJ1-5, with D hard to call. Trimming took off 0 bases at V and 4 bases at J, with 4 bases between the two ends. There are 13 residues in the CDR3. Germline V gene lookup returns CDR1 LGHNA and CDR2 YNFKEQ. CDR3 amino acids: CASSQDGNQPQHF. The DNA of the CDR3 is TGTGCCAGCAGCCAAGATGGGAATCAGCCCCAGCATTTT.

This clonotype was detected many times. This sequence joins TRBV12-3 or TRBV12-4 and TRBJ2-7, with no clear D. V was shortened by 6 bases and J by 7 bases, with 10 bases between the two germline ends. The CDR3 has 11 amino acids. The CDR3 nucleotides read TGTGCCAGCAGGGGTGGTTGGGAGCAGTACTTC. Protein product: CASRGGWEQYF.

There are many counts of this clonotype. This CDR3 is CASSVFGSGGQETQYF. In DNA form, the CDR3 reads TGTGCCAGCAGCGTATTTGGTAGCGGGGGACAAGAGACCCAGTACTTC. V usage is TRBV9 and J usage is TRBJ2-5; TRBD2 agrees at 9 bases. The length of the CDR3 is 16 residues. The V gene end was trimmed by 1 base and the J gene end by 2 bases; junction bases not matched to a gene: 6. CDR1 is SGDLS and CDR2 is YYNGEE in the germline V gene.

This clonotype was counted once. The V gene is TRBV29-1, the J gene TRBJ1-1; D is unresolved. The CDR3 has 12 amino acids. V gave up 4 bases and J gave up 4 bases, with 10 bases separating them. Germline V gives CDR1 SQVTM, CDR2 ANQGSEA. DNA for the CDR3: TGCAGCGTTGTCCCCACCAGCACTGAAGCTTTCTTT. The encoded protein is CSVVPTSTEAFF.

This clonotype was observed a few times. The chain joins TRBV7-6 to TRBJ2-7; possibly TRBD1 or TRBD2 for D (5 bases each). This CDR3 contains 14 residues. Germline V CDR1 and CDR2: SGHVS, FNYEAQ. V lost 1 base and J lost 1, with 8 bases in between. CDR3 amino acids: CASSLVEGSYEQYF. CDR3 bases: TGTGCCAGCAGCTTAGTTGAGGGGTCCTACGAGCAGTACTTC.

This clonotype was recorded many times. This chain uses TRBV19 with TRBJ1-1; D not certain. The CDR3 sequence is 14 residues long. Trimming took off 7 bases at V and 0 bases at J, with 12 bases between the two ends. Germline assignment: CDR1 LNHDA and CDR2 SQIVND (reference sequence). DNA of the CDR3: TGTGCCAGTACCCCAGGTCGAGTGAACACTGAAGCTTTCTTT. This gives the protein CASTPGRVNTEAFF.

This clonotype was recorded many times. The chain has TRBV7-2 and TRBJ2-7, with D possibly matching TRBD2 (6 bases). The germline CDR1 and CDR2 sequences are SGHTA and FQGNSA. This CDR3 comprises 16 residues. With 1 base removed from V and 5 bases from J, the gap between germline ends came to 18 bases. CDR3 sequence reads: CASSLVLLRGWNEQYF. CDR3 nucleotides: TGTGCCAGCAGCTTAGTGTTACTACGGGGGTGGAACGAGCAGTACTTC.

This clonotype appeared many times. This chain connects TRBV20-1 to TRBJ1-6; 7 positions agree with TRBD1. With V trimmed by 3 bases and J by 9 bases, 8 bases remained unmatched. The CDR3 consists of 14 residues. In germline, CDR1 is DFQATT, CDR2 SNEGSKA (reference sequence). The CDR3 sequence is CSASSGQASSPLHF. The CDR3 region has the DNA TGCAGTGCTAGCTCCGGACAGGCGAGTTCACCCCTCCACTTT.